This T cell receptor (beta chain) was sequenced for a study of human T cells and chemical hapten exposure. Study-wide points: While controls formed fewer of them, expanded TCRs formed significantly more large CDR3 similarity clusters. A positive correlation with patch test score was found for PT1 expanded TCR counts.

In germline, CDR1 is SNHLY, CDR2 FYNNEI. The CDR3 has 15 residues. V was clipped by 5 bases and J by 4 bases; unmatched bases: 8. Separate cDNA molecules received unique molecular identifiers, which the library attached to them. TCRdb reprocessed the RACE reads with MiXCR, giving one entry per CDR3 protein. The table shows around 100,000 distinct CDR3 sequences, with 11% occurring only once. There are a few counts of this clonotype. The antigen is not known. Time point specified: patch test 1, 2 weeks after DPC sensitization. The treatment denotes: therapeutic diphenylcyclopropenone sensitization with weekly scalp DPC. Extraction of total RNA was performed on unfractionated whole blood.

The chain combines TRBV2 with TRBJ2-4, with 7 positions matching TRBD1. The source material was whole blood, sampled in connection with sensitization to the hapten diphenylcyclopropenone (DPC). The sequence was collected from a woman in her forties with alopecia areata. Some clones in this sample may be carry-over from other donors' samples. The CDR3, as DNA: TGTGCCAGCAGTTACGGCCGACAGGGAAAAAACATTCAGTACTTC. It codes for CASSYGRQGKNIQYF.